Following are 2 T cell receptor beta chains from one sample sequenced in a study of cytomegalovirus exposure and HLA in healthy donors. Researchers ran the PCR with 60 Vbeta and 13 Jbeta primers. Profiling relied on immunoSEQ multiplex PCR, and the TCRdb table lists in-frame clones only, not all of them. The sample carries about 110,000 clones, approximately 80% recorded once. Specimen: PBMCs. The receptors stem from a woman aged 30 to 39 in good health and CMV-seronegative.

The genes are TRBV5-5 and TRBJ2-7; 7 bases are shared with TRBD1. The V gene end was trimmed by 2 bases and the J gene end by 4 bases; junction bases not matched to a gene: 6. The CDR3 contains 14 residues. Germline CDR1 is SGHKS and CDR2 is YYEKEE (reference sequence). DNA for the CDR3: TGTGCCAGCAGCTTAGACAGGGATGTGTACGAGCAGTACTTC. Translated, it gives CASSLDRDVYEQYF.

CDR3 DNA sequence: TGTGCCAGCAGTGAAGCGGTGGGCTCGCTCTACAATGAGCAGTTCTTC. This encodes CASSEAVGSLYNEQFF. The V call is TRBV6-1, the J call TRBJ2-1; D not certain. The CDR3 is 16 amino acids. In germline, CDR1 is MNHNS, CDR2 SASEGT. Trimming took off 0 bases at V and 3 bases at J, with 12 bases between the two ends.